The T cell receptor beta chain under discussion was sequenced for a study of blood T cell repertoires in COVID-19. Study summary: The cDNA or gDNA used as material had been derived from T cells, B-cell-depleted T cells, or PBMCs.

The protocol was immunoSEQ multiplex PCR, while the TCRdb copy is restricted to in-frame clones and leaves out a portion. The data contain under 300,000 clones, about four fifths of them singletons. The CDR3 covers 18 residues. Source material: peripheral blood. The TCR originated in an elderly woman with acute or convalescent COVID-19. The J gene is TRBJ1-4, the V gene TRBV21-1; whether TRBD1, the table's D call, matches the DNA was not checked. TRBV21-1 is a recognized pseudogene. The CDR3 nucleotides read TGTGCCAGCAGCCGCGACAGGGAGCTCTTAGGAGACAATGAAAAACTGTTTTTT. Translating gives CASSRDRELLGDNEKLFF.